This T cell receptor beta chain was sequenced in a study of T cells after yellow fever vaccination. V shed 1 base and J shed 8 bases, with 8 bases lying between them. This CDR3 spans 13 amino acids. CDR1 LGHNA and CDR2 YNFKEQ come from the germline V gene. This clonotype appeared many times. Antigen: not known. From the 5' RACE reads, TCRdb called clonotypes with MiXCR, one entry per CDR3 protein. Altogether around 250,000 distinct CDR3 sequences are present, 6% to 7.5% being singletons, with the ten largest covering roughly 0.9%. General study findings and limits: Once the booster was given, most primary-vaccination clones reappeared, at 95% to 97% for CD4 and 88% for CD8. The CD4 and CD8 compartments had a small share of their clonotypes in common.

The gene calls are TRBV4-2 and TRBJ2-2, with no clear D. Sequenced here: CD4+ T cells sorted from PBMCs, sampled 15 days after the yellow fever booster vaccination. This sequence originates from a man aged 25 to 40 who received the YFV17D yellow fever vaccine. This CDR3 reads CASSQALSGELFF. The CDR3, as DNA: TGTGCCAGCAGCCAAGCCCTGTCAGGGGAGCTGTTTTTT.